This T cell receptor beta chain was profiled in a study of type 1 regulatory T cells. Study-wide context: An in vitro protocol generated T-allo10, a Tr1-enriched, alloantigen-specific CD4 T cell product.

With respect to this clonotype: Its matching antigen is unknown.

Germline CDR1 LNHDA, CDR2 SQIVND (reference sequence). V was cut by 5 bases and J by 2 bases, with 14 bases left in between. The CDR3 extends over 15 amino acids. Each CDR3 protein gets one entry after TCRdb re-called the reads with MiXCR. This table holds fewer than 75,000 distinct CDR3 sequences, 49% found once. This TCR was sampled from a human donor in good health. This chain joins TRBV19 and TRBJ2-3; D is unclear. Sequenced sample: cultured non-Tr1 T cells, either the whole culture or a sorted T cell fraction (not recorded which). DNA of the CDR3: TGTGCCAGTAGTCCCCTCGTTGGAGACACAGATACGCAGTATTTT. It codes for CASSPLVGDTDTQYF. Variable domain in full (rest from reference TRBV19 and TRBJ2-3): DGGITQSPKYLFRKEGQNVTLSCEQNLNHDAMYWYRQDPGQGLRLIYYSQIVNDFQKGDIAEGYSVSREKKESFPLTVTSAQKNPTAFYLCASSPLVGDTDTQYFGPGTRLTVL.